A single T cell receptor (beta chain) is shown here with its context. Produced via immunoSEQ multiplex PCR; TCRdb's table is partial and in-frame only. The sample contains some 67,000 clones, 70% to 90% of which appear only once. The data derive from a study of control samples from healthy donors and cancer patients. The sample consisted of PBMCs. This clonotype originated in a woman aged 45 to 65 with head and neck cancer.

Here the CDR3 reads CASSEAGRGLGGNTEAFF. CDR3 in DNA: TGTGCCAGCAGTGAAGCGGGCAGGGGACTTGGGGGGAACACTGAAGCTTTCTTT. The chain combines TRBV2 with TRBJ1-1; D perhaps matches TRBD1 (6 bases). Germline CDR1 and CDR2: SNHLY and FYNNEI. The CDR3 extends over 18 amino acids. The V end lost 0 bases, the J end lost 1 base, and 18 bases lay between the germline ends.